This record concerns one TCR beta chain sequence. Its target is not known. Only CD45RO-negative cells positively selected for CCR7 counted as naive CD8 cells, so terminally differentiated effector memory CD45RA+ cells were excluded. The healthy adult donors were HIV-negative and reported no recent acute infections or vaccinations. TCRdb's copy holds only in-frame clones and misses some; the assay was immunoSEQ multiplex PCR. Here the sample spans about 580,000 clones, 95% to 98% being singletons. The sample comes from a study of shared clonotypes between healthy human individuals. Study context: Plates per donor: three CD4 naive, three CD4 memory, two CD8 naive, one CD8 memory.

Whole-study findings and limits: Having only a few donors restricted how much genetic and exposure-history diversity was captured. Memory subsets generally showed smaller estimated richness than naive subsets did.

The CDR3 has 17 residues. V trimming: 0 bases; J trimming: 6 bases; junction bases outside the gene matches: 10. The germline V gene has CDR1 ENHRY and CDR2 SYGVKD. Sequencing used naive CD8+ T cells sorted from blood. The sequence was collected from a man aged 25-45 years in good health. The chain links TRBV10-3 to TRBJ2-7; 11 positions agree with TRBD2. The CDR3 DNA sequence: TGTGCCATCAGTGAGTCAGTGACTAGCGGGGCACTTATCGAGCAGTACTTC. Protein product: CAISESVTSGALIEQYF.